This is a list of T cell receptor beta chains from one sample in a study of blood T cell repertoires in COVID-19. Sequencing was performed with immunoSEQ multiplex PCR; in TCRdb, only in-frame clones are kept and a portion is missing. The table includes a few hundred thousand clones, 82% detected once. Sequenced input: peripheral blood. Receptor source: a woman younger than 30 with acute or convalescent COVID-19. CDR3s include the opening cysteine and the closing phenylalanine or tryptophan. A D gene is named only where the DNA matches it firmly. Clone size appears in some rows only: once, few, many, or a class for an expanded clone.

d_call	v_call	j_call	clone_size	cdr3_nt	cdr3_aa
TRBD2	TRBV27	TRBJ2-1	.	TGTGCCAGCGGACGTCTAGCGGCGAACAATGAGCAGTTCTTC	CASGRLAANNEQFF
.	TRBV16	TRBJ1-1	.	TGTGCCAGCAGCCAACGGACAGTGAACACTGAAGCTTTCTTT	CASSQRTVNTEAFF
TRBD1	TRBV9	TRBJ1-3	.	TGTGCCAGCGCGAGACAGGGAAGGTCTGGAAACACCATATATTTT	CASARQGRSGNTIYF
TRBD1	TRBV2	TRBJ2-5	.	TGTGCCAGCAGCGCTATTACAGGGGGCTGGGAGACCCAGTACTTC	CASSAITGGWETQYF
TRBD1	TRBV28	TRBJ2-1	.	TGTGCCAGCAGCTCGTACGGGGCGAGGCTAGCAGGGGGTGAGCAGTTCTTC	CASSSYGARLAGGEQFF
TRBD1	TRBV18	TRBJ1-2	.	TGTGCCAGCTCACCCCAGGACAGGGCGGCTGGCTACACCTTC	CASSPQDRAAGYTF
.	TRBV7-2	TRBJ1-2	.	TGTGCCAGCAGCCAGAGGTCCAGGGAGGGTGGCTACACCTTC	CASSQRSREGGYTF
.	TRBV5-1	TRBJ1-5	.	TGCGCCAGCAGCTCCCGCGGTGACAGCTACAATCAGCCCCAGCATTTT	CASSSRGDSYNQPQHF
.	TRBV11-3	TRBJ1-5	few	TGTGCCAGCAGCTCCTACGGGTGGGTCAGCAATCAGCCCCAGCATTTT	CASSSYGWVSNQPQHF
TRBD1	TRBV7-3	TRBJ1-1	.	TGTGCCAGCAGCTTAACCAGGACAGGGGGCGAAGCTTTCTTT	CASSLTRTGGEAFF
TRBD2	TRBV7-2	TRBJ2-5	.	TGTGCCAGCAGCTTCGGACTAGCGGGGGGGGAAGAGACCCAGTACTTC	CASSFGLAGGEETQYF
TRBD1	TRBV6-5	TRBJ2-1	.	TGTGCCAGCTCCCGAGGGACAGAATCCTACAATGAGCAGTTCTTC	CASSRGTESYNEQFF
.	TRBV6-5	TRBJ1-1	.	TGTGCCAGCAGTTACGATGGGGCGGAGAACACTGAAGCTTTCTTT	CASSYDGAENTEAFF
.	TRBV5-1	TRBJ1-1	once	TGCGCCAGCAGCTTGTCGACAGTACTTGAAGCTTTCTTT	CASSLSTVLEAFF
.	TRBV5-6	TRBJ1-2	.	TGTGCCAGCAGCTGGGGAGATGCAGGGGATGCTAATGGCTACACCTTC	CASSWGDAGDANGYTF
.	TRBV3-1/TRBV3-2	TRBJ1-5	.	TGTGCCAGCAGCCAAGCCCAGGGCCAGCCCCAGCATTTT	CASSQAQGQPQHF
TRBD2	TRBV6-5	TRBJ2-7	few	TGTGCCAGCAAGACTAGCGGGAGCCACGAGCAGTACTTC	CASKTSGSHEQYF
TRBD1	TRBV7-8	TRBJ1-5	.	TGTGCCAGCAGCTTATGGGGGGCAGGGGGCTCGATTAATCAGCCCCAGCATTTT	CASSLWGAGGSINQPQHF
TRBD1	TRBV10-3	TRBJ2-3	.	TGTGCCATCAGGTCCGGGACAGGGGTGAGGACAGATACGCAGTATTTT	CAIRSGTGVRTDTQYF
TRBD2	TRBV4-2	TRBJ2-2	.	TGTGCCAGCAGCCAAGTGGGACTAGCGGGAGGGAGTCCCGCGAACACCGGGGAGCTGTTTTTT	CASSQVGLAGGSPANTGELFF
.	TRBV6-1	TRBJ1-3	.	TGTGCCAGCAGTGAAGCCGGAGGGGATGCCTCTGGAAACACCATATATTTT	CASSEAGGDASGNTIYF
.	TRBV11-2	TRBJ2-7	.	TGTGCCAGCAGCTCTACCCGGGATGGAGCGGCCGACTACGAGCAGTACTTC	CASSSTRDGAADYEQYF
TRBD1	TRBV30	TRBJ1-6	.	TGTGCCTGGAGTGTATATACAGGGGGCCGGTCACCCCTCCACTTT	CAWSVYTGGRSPLHF
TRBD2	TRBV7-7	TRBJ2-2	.	TGTGCTAGCAGCCCCTCAAGCGGGAGTATCACCGGGGAGCTGTTTTTT	CASSPSSGSITGELFF
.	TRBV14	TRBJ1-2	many	TGTGCCAGCAGCTGGACAGTTAACTATGGCTACACCTTC	CASSWTVNYGYTF
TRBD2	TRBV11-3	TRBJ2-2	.	TGTGCCAGCAGCCCGACCGCGGGGGTTCCGAACACCGGGGAGCTGTTTTTT	CASSPTAGVPNTGELFF
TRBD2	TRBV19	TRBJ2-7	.	TGTGCCAGTAGTTCCGGAATGGGACTAGCGGGAGCCAACGAGCAGTACTTC	CASSSGMGLAGANEQYF
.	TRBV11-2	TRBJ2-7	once	TGTGCCAGCAGCTTACATACAGGGAACCTCTACGAGCAGTACTTC	CASSLHTGNLYEQYF
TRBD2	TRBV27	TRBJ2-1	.	TGTGCCAGCAGTCCAGGACTAGCCGCATACAATGAGCAGTTCTTC	CASSPGLAAYNEQFF